This TCR beta chain was observed in a study of shared clonotypes between healthy human individuals. Study observations and caveats: In this cohort, only blood was sampled, and tissue repertoires likely differ.

Turning to this clone: The antigen remains undetermined.

The germline gives CDR1 SGHTA, CDR2 FQGNSA. V dropped 1 base and J dropped 0; count of bases not matched to a gene: 3. The CDR3 extends over 17 amino acids. Assay execution took place at the deep level. Profiling relied on immunoSEQ multiplex PCR, and the TCRdb table lists in-frame clones only, not all of them. The repertoire holds about 480,000 clones, with 75% to 80% as singletons. The gene calls are TRBV7-2 and TRBJ2-3, with TRBD2 matching over 11 bases. The sample was PBMCs. The sequence came from a woman between 40 and 50 years old in good health. Some clones in this sample may be carry-over from other donors' samples. CDR3 sequence reads: CASSLDLAGGSTDTQYF. In nucleotides, the CDR3 is TGTGCCAGCAGCTTAGATCTAGCGGGAGGTAGCACAGATACGCAGTATTTT. The full variable domain, in which reference TRBV7-2 and TRBJ2-3 provide the parts outside the CDR3, is GAGVSQSPSNKVTEKGKDVELRCDPISGHTALYWYRQSLGQGLEFLIYFQGNSAPDKSGLPSDRFSAERTGGSVSTLTIQRTQQEDSAVYLCASSLDLAGGSTDTQYFGPGTRLTVL.